This T cell receptor beta chain was identified during a study of T cell responses to AZD1222 COVID-19 vaccine. Using immunoSEQ multiplex PCR, the repertoire was profiled, and TCRdb retains in-frame clones only, with some absent. The sample records approximately 68,000 clones, about 87% being singletons. This specimen consisted of peripheral blood, obtained on day 0 of AZD1222 vaccination. The receptor's source is an adult in good health.

CDR3 DNA sequence: TGTGCCAGCAGTCCCGGTAGGGGTATGTCGCCCCAGCATTTT. Protein sequence: CASSPGRGMSPQHF. This chain connects TRBV28 to TRBJ1-5, with TRBD1 as a possible D gene (5 bases). The germline gives CDR1 MDHEN, CDR2 SYDVKM. This CDR3 has 14 residues. The V and J ends lost 5 bases and 9 bases respectively, with 17 bases between them. The full variable domain, in which reference TRBV28 and TRBJ1-5 provide the parts outside the CDR3, is DVKVTQSSRYLVKRTGEKVFLECVQDMDHENMFWYRQDPGLGLRLIYFSYDVKMKEKGDIPEGYSVSREKKERFSLILESASTNQTSMYLCASSPGRGMSPQHFGDGTRLSIL.